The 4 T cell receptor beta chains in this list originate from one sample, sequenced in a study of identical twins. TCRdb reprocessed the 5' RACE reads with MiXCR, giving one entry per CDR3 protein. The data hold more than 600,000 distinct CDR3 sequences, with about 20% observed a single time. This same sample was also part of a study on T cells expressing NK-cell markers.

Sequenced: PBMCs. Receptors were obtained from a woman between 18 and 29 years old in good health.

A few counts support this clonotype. The CDR3 protein is CASSLVWGGAGDEQFF. The DNA of the CDR3 is TGCGCCAGCAGCTTGGTCTGGGGGGGCGCAGGGGATGAGCAGTTCTTC. This chain joins TRBV5-1 and TRBJ2-1; D may be TRBD2 (7 bases). The V end lost 0 bases, the J end lost 8 bases, and 18 bases lay between the germline ends. This CDR3 is 16 amino acids long. Germline CDR1 SGHRS, CDR2 YFSETQ.

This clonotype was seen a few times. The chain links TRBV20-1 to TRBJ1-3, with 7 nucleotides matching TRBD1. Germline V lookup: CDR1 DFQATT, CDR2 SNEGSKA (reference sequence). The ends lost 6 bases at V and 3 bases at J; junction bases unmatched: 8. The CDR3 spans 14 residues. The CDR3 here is CSANRGGSGNTIYF. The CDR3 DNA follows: TGCAGTGCCAACAGGGGAGGGAGTGGAAACACCATATATTTT.

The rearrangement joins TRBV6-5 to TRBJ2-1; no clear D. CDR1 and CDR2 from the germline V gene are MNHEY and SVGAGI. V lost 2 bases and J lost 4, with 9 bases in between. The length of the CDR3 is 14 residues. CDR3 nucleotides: TGTGCCAGCAGTTACCGTTCTCGGTACAATGAGCAGTTCTTC. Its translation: CASSYRSRYNEQFF.

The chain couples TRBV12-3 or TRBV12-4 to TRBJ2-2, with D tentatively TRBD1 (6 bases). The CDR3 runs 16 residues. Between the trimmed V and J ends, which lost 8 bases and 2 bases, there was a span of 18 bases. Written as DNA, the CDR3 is TGTGCCAGCCAGGCTCATGGACAGCTCAACACCGGGGAGCTGTTTTTT. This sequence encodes CASQAHGQLNTGELFF.